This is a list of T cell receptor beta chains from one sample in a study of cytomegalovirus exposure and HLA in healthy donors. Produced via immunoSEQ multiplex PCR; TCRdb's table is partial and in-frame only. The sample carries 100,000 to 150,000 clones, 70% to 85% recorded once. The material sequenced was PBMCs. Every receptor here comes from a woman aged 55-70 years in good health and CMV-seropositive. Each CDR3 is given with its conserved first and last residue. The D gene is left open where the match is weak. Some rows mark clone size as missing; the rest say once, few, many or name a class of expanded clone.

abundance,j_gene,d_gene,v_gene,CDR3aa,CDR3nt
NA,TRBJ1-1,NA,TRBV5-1,CASSINRAGTEAFF,TGCGCCAGCAGCATTAACAGGGCCGGGACTGAAGCTTTCTTT
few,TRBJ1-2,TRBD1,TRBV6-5,CASSYYATGGSSGYTF,TGTGCCAGCAGTTACTATGCGACAGGGGGCTCGTCTGGCTACACCTTC
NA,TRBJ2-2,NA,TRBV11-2,CASSLAFQTAGELFF,TGTGCCAGCAGCTTAGCGTTCCAGACTGCCGGGGAGCTGTTTTTT
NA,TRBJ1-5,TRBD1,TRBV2,CASRTGGGRFGNQPQHF,TGTGCCAGCAGAACAGGGGGCGGGCGGTTTGGAAATCAGCCCCAGCATTTT
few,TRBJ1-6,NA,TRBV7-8,CASSFVSGHSPLHF,TGTGCCAGCAGCTTTGTATCAGGGCATTCACCCCTCCACTTT
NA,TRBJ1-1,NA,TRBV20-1,CSATGAEAFF,TGCAGTGCCACTGGGGCGGAAGCTTTCTTT
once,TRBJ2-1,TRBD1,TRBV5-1,CASKWTGNYNEQFF,TGCGCCAGCAAGTGGACAGGGAACTACAATGAGCAGTTCTTC
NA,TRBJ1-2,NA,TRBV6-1,CASKIQDNYGYTF,TGTGCCAGCAAGATACAGGATAACTATGGCTACACCTTC
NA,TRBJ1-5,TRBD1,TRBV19,CASTPTGVNQPQHF,TGTGCCAGTACTCCGACAGGGGTCAATCAGCCCCAGCATTTT
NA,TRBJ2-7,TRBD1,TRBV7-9,CASSLVPGQGDEQYF,TGTGCCAGCAGCTTAGTCCCCGGACAGGGCGACGAGCAGTACTTC
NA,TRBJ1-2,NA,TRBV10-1,CASSEAPQGSPGGYTF,TGCGCCAGCAGTGAAGCCCCACAGGGATCCCCAGGAGGCTACACCTTC
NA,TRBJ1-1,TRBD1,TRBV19,CASSIVGTGNPEAFF,TGTGCCAGTAGTATAGTAGGGACAGGGAATCCTGAAGCTTTCTTT
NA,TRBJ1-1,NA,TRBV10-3,CAISGGGQGPLTEAFF,TGTGCCATCAGTGGAGGCGGCCAGGGCCCCCTCACTGAAGCTTTCTTT
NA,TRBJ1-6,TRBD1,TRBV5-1,CASSLGQGTSPLHF,TGCGCCAGCAGCTTGGGACAGGGGACCTCACCCCTCCACTTT
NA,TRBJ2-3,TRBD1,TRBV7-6,CASSYRDRVQDTQYF,TGTGCCAGCAGCTATCGGGACAGGGTACAAGATACGCAGTATTTT
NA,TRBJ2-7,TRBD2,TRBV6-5,CASSYNRASGGYEQYF,TGTGCCAGCAGTTACAATCGGGCTAGCGGGGGCTACGAGCAGTACTTC
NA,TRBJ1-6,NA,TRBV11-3,CASSPGARDSPLHF,TGTGCCAGCAGCCCAGGGGCCCGAGATTCACCCCTCCACTTT
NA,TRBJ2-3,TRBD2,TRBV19,CASSMGSGLADTQYF,TGTGCCAGTAGTATGGGATCGGGACTAGCGGATACGCAGTATTTT
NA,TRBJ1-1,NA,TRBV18,CASSLVGGTEAFF,TGTGCCAGCTCACTGGTGGGAGGCACTGAAGCTTTCTTT
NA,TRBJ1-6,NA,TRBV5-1,CASSSSDSGRPYNSPLHF,TGCGCCAGCAGCTCCTCGGACAGCGGTAGACCCTATAATTCACCCCTCCACTTT
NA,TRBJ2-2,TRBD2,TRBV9,CASSVELAGITGELFF,TGTGCCAGCAGCGTAGAACTAGCGGGAATCACCGGGGAGCTGTTTTTT
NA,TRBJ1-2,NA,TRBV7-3,CASSLNRDEGYTF,TGTGCCAGCAGCTTAAACAGGGACGAAGGCTACACCTTC
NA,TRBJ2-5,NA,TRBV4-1,CASSLTGGQETQYF,TGCGCCAGCAGCCTCACAGGAGGGCAAGAGACCCAGTACTTC
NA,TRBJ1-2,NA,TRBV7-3,CASSPHRDHYGYTF,TGTGCCAGCAGCCCCCACCGAGATCACTATGGCTACACCTTC
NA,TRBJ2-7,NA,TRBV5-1,CASSLAYLQGQQYF,TGCGCCAGCAGCTTGGCCTATCTGCAGGGTCAGCAGTACTTC
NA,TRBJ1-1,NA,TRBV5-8,CASSAMSVGARAFF,TGTGCCAGCAGCGCCATGTCGGTGGGGGCGCGAGCTTTCTTT
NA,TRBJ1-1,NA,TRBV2,CASGGTEAFF,TGTGCCAGCGGAGGGACTGAAGCTTTCTTT
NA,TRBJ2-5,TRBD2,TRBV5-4,CASRFSGGAWETQYF,TGTGCCAGCAGATTTAGCGGGGGGGCCTGGGAGACCCAGTACTTC
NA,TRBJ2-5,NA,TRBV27,CASSFDSTQETQYF,TGTGCCAGCAGTTTCGACAGTACACAAGAGACCCAGTACTTC
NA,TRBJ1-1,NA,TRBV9,CASSGGVQGLNTEAFF,TGTGCCAGCAGCGGGGGGGTACAAGGACTGAACACTGAAGCTTTCTTT
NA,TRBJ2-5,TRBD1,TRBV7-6,CASSPHWDRQETQYF,TGTGCCAGCAGCCCTCACTGGGACAGGCAAGAGACCCAGTACTTC
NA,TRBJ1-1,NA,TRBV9,CASSVVPITTEAFF,TGTGCCAGCAGCGTAGTACCAATTACTACTGAAGCTTTCTTT
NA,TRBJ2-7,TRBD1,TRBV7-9,CASRSWGDRSSDEQYF,TGTGCCAGCAGGTCCTGGGGGGACAGGTCGTCCGACGAGCAGTACTTC
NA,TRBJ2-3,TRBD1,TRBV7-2,CASSFRQGGEDTQYF,TGTGCCAGCAGCTTTAGACAGGGTGGGGAGGATACGCAGTATTTT
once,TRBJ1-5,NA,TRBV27,CASSFEVGQPQHF,TGTGCCAGCAGTTTTGAGGTCGGGCAGCCCCAGCATTTT
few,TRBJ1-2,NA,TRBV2,CASWGGQLYGYTF,TGTGCCAGCTGGGGGGGCCAGCTGTACGGCTACACCTTC
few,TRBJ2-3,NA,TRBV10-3,CAITRGSTDTQYF,TGTGCCATCACCCGGGGGTCTACAGATACGCAGTATTTT
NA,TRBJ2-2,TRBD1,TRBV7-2,CASSLDRDTGELFF,TGTGCCAGCAGCCTCGACAGGGACACCGGGGAGCTGTTTTTT
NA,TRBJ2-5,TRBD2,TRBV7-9,CASSLTSGGFRETQYF,TGTGCCAGCAGCTTAACAAGCGGGGGCTTTCGAGAGACCCAGTACTTC
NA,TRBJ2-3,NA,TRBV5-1,CASSLPQGHTDTQYF,TGCGCCAGCAGCTTGCCCCAGGGACACACAGATACGCAGTATTTT
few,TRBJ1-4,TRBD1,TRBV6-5,CASSYSDRVGEKLFF,TGTGCCAGCAGTTACTCTGACAGGGTGGGCGAAAAACTGTTTTTT
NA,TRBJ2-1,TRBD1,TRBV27,CASRRTGGIEQFF,TGTGCCAGCAGAAGAACAGGGGGCATTGAGCAGTTCTTC
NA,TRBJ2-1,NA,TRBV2,CASSEGTASYNEQFF,TGTGCCAGCAGTGAAGGGACAGCCTCCTACAATGAGCAGTTCTTC
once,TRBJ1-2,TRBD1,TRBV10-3,CAISERDSTFYGYTF,TGTGCCATCAGTGAACGGGACAGTACCTTCTATGGCTACACCTTC
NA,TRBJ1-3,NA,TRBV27,CASSPKVVAAGNTIYF,TGTGCCAGCAGTCCCAAGGTTGTTGCGGCGGGAAACACCATATATTTT
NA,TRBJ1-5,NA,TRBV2,CASSRRGNQPQHF,TGTGCCAGCAGTCGTCGTGGCAATCAGCCCCAGCATTTT
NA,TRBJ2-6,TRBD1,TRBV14,CASSQDEGASGANVLTF,TGTGCCAGCAGCCAAGATGAGGGGGCTTCTGGGGCCAACGTCCTGACTTTC
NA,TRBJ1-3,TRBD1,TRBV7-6,CASSSGQLSGNTIYF,TGTGCCAGCAGCTCGGGACAGCTCTCTGGAAACACCATATATTTT